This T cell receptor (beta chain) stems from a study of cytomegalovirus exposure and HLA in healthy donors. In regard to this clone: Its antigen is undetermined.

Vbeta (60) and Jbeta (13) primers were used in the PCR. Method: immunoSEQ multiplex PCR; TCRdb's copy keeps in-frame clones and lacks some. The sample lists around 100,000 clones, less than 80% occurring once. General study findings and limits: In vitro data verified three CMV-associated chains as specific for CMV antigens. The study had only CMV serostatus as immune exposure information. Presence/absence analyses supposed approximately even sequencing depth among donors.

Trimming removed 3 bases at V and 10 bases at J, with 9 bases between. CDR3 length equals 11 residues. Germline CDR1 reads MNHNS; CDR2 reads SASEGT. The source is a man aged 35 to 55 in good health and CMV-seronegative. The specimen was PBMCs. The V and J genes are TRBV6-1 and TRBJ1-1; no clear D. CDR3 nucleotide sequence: TGTGCCAGCAGTGAGGAGATTGGAGCTTTCTTT. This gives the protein CASSEEIGAFF.